This TCR beta chain was profiled in a study of tumor and adjacent non-tumor tissue in lung cancer. Across the whole study: Aged about 31 to 80 years, patients included roughly eleven men and 5 women with stage I to III disease.

The germline gives CDR1 SGHDN, CDR2 FVKESK. The CDR3 covers 15 residues. Of note for this clonotype: The antigen is undetermined. This may be a read error: a much more frequent sequence differs by one nucleotide.

Three rounds of nested PCR, following a modified ARM-PCR protocol, produced the TCRbeta library. TCRdb itself ran the multiplex PCR reads through MiXCR, one entry per CDR3 protein. The table has 120,000 or so distinct CDR3 sequences, about 66% seen once. Study results and limitations: Significantly higher TCR diversity was found in tumor than normal lung.

This sample's RNA came from whole unsorted tissue. This sequence was found in a man aged 25 to 40 with non-small cell lung cancer. The sample was lung tumor tissue. The rearrangement links TRBV14 to TRBJ1-1, with D possibly being TRBD1 (5 bases). CDR3 DNA sequence: TGTGCCAGCAGCAGTCTCCCAGGGTCCGTAACTGAAGCTCTCTTT. This codes for CASSSLPGSVTEALF.